These 5 T cell receptor beta chains came from one sample sequenced in a study of shared clonotypes between healthy human individuals. Repertoires were generated with immunoSEQ multiplex PCR, while TCRdb's copy carries only in-frame clones and drops some. This table has about 470,000 clones, around 79% appearing once. Sample: PBMCs. Every receptor here comes from a woman in her 40s in good health. Some clones in this sample may be carry-over from other donors' samples.

This clone was seen more than once but under ten times. The rearrangement joins TRBV21-1 to TRBJ1-5; the D segment call TRBD1 is taken from the table without a DNA check. TRBV21-1 is a recognized pseudogene. CDR3 length: 13 amino acids. CDR3 nucleotide sequence: TGTGCTACCATGGGCAGGGAAGATCAGCCCCAGCATTTT. It is translated as CATMGREDQPQHF.

The rearrangement joins TRBV5-1 to TRBJ2-5; no reliable D call. Between the trimmed V and J ends, which lost 2 bases and 3 bases, there was a span of 2 bases. Germline V gives CDR1 SGHRS, CDR2 YFSETQ. The CDR3 covers 11 residues. DNA for the CDR3: TGCGCCAGCAGCTTAAAAGAGACCCAGTACTTC. Translation: CASSLKETQYF.

The chain recombines TRBV2 with TRBJ2-7; D may be TRBD2 (6 bases). CDR1 and CDR2 from the germline V gene are SNHLY and FYNNEI. The CDR3 is 14 amino acids. V was pared by 5 bases and J by 2 bases, with 13 bases between. As DNA, the CDR3 is TGTGCCAGCAGTCCGGGGACTGGGCCCTACGAGCAGTACTTC. Protein product: CASSPGTGPYEQYF.

The V call is TRBV6-5, the J call TRBJ1-2, with TRBD1 as a possible D gene (5 bases). The length of the CDR3 is 11 residues. Trimming took off 7 bases at V and 4 bases at J, with 7 bases between the two ends. Germline assignment: CDR1 MNHEY and CDR2 SVGAGI. CDR3 sequence (DNA): TGTGCCAGCACCCAGGGCTATGGCTACACCTTC. It yields the protein CASTQGYGYTF.

The DNA for the CDR3 is TGTGCCAGCAGGGCAGGGGGCAATCAGCCCCAGCATTTT. Its protein is CASRAGGNQPQHF. The chain couples TRBV25-1 to TRBJ1-5; D is possibly TRBD1 (6 bases). CDR1 and CDR2 from the germline V gene are MGHDK and SYGVNS. This CDR3 contains 13 residues. V was trimmed by 6 bases and J by 2 bases, leaving 8 bases between them.